The source of this T cell receptor beta chain is a study of blood T cell repertoires in COVID-19. Background on the study: Spain, Italy and the United States supplied samples that represented acute and convalescent COVID-19.

This clone has just a few counts. This CDR3 has 13 amino acids. Germline V gene data show CDR1 as SGHNT and CDR2 as YENEEA. Trimming stripped 0 bases from V and 0 bases from J, with 2 bases between. TCRdb's table, derived via immunoSEQ multiplex PCR, lists solely in-frame clones and lacks some. This sample has about 160,000 clones, with around 77% found just once. The sequencing sample was made of peripheral blood. The V gene is TRBV11-3, the J gene TRBJ2-5; no reliable D call. The origin of this receptor is a man aged 70 or older with acute or convalescent COVID-19. This chain's CDR3 is CASSLDNQETQYF. The DNA for the CDR3 is TGTGCCAGCAGCTTAGACAACCAAGAGACCCAGTACTTC. The full variable domain, in which reference TRBV11-3 and TRBJ2-5 provide the parts outside the CDR3, is EAGVVQSPRYKIIEKKQPVAFWCNPISGHNTLYWYLQNLGQGPELLIRYENEEAVDDSQLPKDRFSAERLKGVDSTLKIQPAELGDSAVYLCASSLDNQETQYFGPGTRLLVL.